A single T cell receptor beta chain is shown here with its context. It lacks a known antigen. No clone much larger than this one lies a single base away; base qualities are absent. Trimming removed 0 bases from V and 10 bases from J, leaving 14 bases between the germline ends. The CDR3 measures 14 amino acids from cysteine to phenylalanine. Just the 42-base CDR3 DNA is kept, in frame starting at base 1. The germline V gene yields SGDLS for CDR1 and YYNGEE for CDR2. The library relied on the immunoSEQ multiplex PCR assay. For the multiplex PCR, a mixture combining 60 forward primers for TCR Vbeta segments and 13 reverse primers for TCR Jbeta segments was used. Amplification of the CDR3 region of rearranged TCR beta genes was performed with a multiplex PCR assay on genomic DNA. Amplified TCR beta libraries were sequenced as 87-base-pair reads on the Illumina HiSeq System. Concerning the study's data processing: A later analysis tallied approximately 87 million unique TCR beta chains across the 666 repertoires, and approximately 12 million of those chains were shared by two or more donors. Raw reads were error-corrected and collapsed into unique sequences with a nearest-neighbor algorithm that merged closely related sequences to remove PCR and sequencing errors. To assign V, D and J gene segments, CDR3 sequences were aligned to IMGT reference sequences. For a sequence to be retained, a match of at least six nucleotides to both a V gene segment and a J gene segment was required. Rearrangements were called productive when the CDR3 lacked stop codons and stayed in frame with V and J; all others were non-productive. CDR3 was defined by IMGT convention, running from the second conserved V-encoded cysteine to the conserved J-encoded phenylalanine. The earlier analysis of 587 of the donors excluded sequences that lacked an unambiguous match to a single V gene segment. In an earlier analysis of several hundred of the donors, V segments were called functional above 56.7% productive rearrangements and were called segregating when the between-donor standard deviation exceeded 5%. A statistical classification framework was developed to diagnose cytomegalovirus status using the catalog of TCR beta chain sequences. V and J gene assignment, in a later analysis, came from comparing TCR nucleotide sequences with IMGT/GENE-DB human TR gene sequences. The TCRdist pipeline was used in a later analysis to assign CDR3 sequences and most-parsimonious VDJ recombination scenarios. In a later analysis, every TCR beta chain was defined by the combination of its CDR3 amino acid sequence and its V-gene family, and reads without a unique V-gene family were dropped. As a way to deal with suspected cross-contamination and a sequencing artifact, a later analysis dropped more than 500 nucleotide sequences that were highly shared and had low generation probability. For each public chain, a later analysis derived a clonal expansion index from normalized ranks of inferred template counts within each repertoire. In a later analysis, generation probabilities were computed with a VDJ recombination model fitted to out-of-frame rearrangements, and the resulting probabilities were checked against IGoR. Hypergeometric tests were used in a later analysis to score TCR-TCR, TCR-HLA and TCR-CMV co-occurrence, with a repertoire-size bias correction applied to the TCR pairs. False discovery rates were estimated in a later analysis by permuting HLA or CMV assignments 20 times. A later analysis grouped co-occurring TCRs with DBSCAN, adding TCRdist sequence similarity when clustering within HLA-allele-positive subsets. Repertoires with fewer than 30,000 or more than 120,000 public chains were left out of co-occurrence clustering, as were about five repertoires with anomalous nucleotide sharing. Not all clones reach the TCRdb copy of this immuneACCESS table, which keeps in-frame sequences only. Checked studies attribute under half of the gap to unresolved V genes and leave the rest unexplained. The V and J calls and clone size come from that table; D and trimming were worked out from the DNA. The sample table holds more than 95,000 clones, of which approximately 80% were seen once. Together, the top ten hold 1% to 1.5% of the sample.

The sample is drawn from a study of cytomegalovirus exposure and HLA in healthy donors (dated by TCRdb to about 2017). Turning to the overall study: An earlier analysis of around 600 of the donors reported about 290 Gb of sequence data and some 100 million unique TCR beta sequences from around 200 million T cells. About 280 gigabases of sequencing data and around 80 million unique TCR sequences made up an early release that covered 640 HLA-typed donors. Of the roughly 400 genotyped donors, around 81% fell in the genetic ancestry cluster associated with self-reported Caucasian donors. The study aimed to test whether signatures of past pathogen exposure could be identified by cataloging public T cell receptors. The study used immunosequencing to profile the T cell repertoires of 666 subjects and linked those repertoires to cytomegalovirus serostatus. Besides the first cohort of roughly 660 subjects, a separate validation cohort made up of 120 different subjects was used. To predict cytomegalovirus infection status, the study brought together high-throughput TCR immunosequencing, statistical association of individual TCRs with disease status, and machine learning. To study patterns of TCR occurrence, a later analysis re-analyzed previously published TCR beta repertoires from just over 650 donors and added high-resolution HLA genotyping. Rather than using new phenotypic data, the later analysis identified candidate immune exposures from TCR beta sequences and from how often those sequences occurred across donors. An earlier analysis of 587 of the donors applied high-throughput TCR beta sequencing to assess whether each TCR beta V gene segment acted as functional or pseudogenic. Donor age, sex, ethnicity and CMV serostatus were compiled together with the repertoire data. A later genetic analysis took genome-wide SNP genotypes for about 55% of the 666 donors and used that subset as a discovery cohort. All discovery cohort repertoires had been generated using a single sequencing platform. HLA typing included class I and class II loci at four-digit resolution. The number of donors typed differed by locus, with 629-630 for A, B, C, DRB1 and DQB1, around 500 for DQA1, some 570 for DPA1, and 450 to 480 for DPB1. About five DR-DQ haplotypes were handled as single units for association and clustering because linkage in the cohort was strong. Among a few hundred genotyped donors of the cohort, an average of around 240,000 unique TCR beta nucleotide sequences were sequenced per donor, 15% to 20% of them non-productive.

The cohort consisted of hundreds of healthy bone marrow donors. Cohort members were all nominally healthy when sampled, although unrecorded immune exposures were likely present. The donor was CMV seronegative and was included in the group of several hundred seronegative cohort members. A peripheral blood sample was provided by each donor, and peripheral blood mononuclear cells were used for TCR beta sequencing. Genomic DNA was extracted from the blood cell samples with the Qiagen DNeasy Blood Extraction Kit. Results the study describes overall, beyond this receptor: A few of the identified cytomegalovirus-associated TCR beta chains were confirmed in vitro to be specific for cytomegalovirus antigens. Because HLA typing was missing for some donors at each locus, association tests included only the typed subset. In a later analysis, HLA-associated TCR beta chains showed more clonal expansion and lower generation probabilities than non-associated chains that were equally common. Only TCR beta chains were sequenced in this cohort, and the absence of alpha or paired-chain data limited detectable features. Across donors, most TCR sequences were observed very rarely, whereas some public TCRs were present in many individuals. Correlated functional status among segregating V segments might be attributable to linkage disequilibrium, but an unknown experimental factor could not be ruled out. A cluster of highly shared sequence variants was judged likely to be a technical artifact of the sequencing pipeline. Strong co-occurrence of HLA alleles, especially DR and DQ, made assigning TCR associations to individual alleles difficult. The study listed 150 to 200 TCR beta chains as associated with cytomegalovirus. An association between a missense DCLRE1C variant and V-gene and J-gene trimming of TCR beta chains was found in a later genetic analysis and replicated in an independent cohort. The 87-base-pair reads could not distinguish some IMGT-functional V segments, including TRBV6-2 and TRBV6-3, so those segments were excluded. Because counts were too low, about 15 rarely observed V segments, including chromosome 9 orphons, were left out of the earlier analysis of about 620 of the donors. An earlier analysis of some 560 of the donors showed that most TCR beta V segments appeared in productive rearrangements either about 87% or about 30% of the time, which broadly matched IMGT annotations. A further reported finding was that TCR beta sequences accurately predicted the HLA-A and HLA-B alleles for most subjects in the first cohort. A later genetic analysis reported fewer N-insertions in productive TCRs among donors in an Asian-associated ancestry cluster than the roughly 640-donor mean. The only immune exposure information available for the cohort was CMV serostatus. Roughly uniform sequencing depth across donors was assumed in presence/absence analyses, although this assumption may not hold. According to a later analysis, most CMV-associated TCR beta chains appeared to be HLA-restricted, and the HLA associations seemed to be driven largely by CMV exposure. According to the authors, the approach could potentially be generalized to other disease states and immunological phenotypes. A later analysis reported that several top co-occurrence clusters appeared linked to parvovirus B19, influenza, CMV and Epstein-Barr virus. A later analysis associated 16,951 TCR beta sequences with specific HLA alleles at a false discovery rate of 0.05. In a later analysis, the rate of TCR association differed among HLA loci, with DRB1 alleles having the most associated TCRs and HLA-C alleles having the fewest. Cytomegalovirus status was reported to be diagnosed by the classifier with high specificity and sensitivity in both the original and validation cohorts.

Sequenced input: PBMCs. The sequence came from a man younger than 45 in good health and CMV-seronegative. The chain joins TRBV9 to TRBJ2-1; a tentative D match to TRBD2 spans 7 bases. The encoded CDR3 is CASSVGGGGVEQFF. The base sequence is TGTGCCAGCAGCGTAGGAGGCGGGGGCGTGGAGCAGTTCTTC.